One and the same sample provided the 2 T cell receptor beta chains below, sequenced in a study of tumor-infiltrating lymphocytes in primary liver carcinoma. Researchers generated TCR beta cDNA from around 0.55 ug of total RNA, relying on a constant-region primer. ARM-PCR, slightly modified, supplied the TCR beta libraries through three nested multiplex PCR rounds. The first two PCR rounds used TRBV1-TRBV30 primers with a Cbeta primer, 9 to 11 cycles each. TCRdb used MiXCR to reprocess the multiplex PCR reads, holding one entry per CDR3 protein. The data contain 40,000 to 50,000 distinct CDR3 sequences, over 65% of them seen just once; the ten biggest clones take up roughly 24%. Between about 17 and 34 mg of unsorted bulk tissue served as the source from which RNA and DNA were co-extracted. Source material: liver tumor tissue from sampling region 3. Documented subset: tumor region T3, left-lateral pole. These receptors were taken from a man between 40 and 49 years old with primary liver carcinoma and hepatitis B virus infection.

The CDR3 reads CSSRQGINPETQYF. CDR3 bases: TGCAGCTCAAGACAGGGGATTAACCCAGAGACCCAGTACTTC. V and J are TRBV29-1 and TRBJ2-5, with 8 bases lining up with TRBD1. Losses at the gene ends were 8 bases for V and 4 bases for J; bases not matched to a gene: 12. This CDR3 has 14 residues. Germline CDR1 is SQVTM and CDR2 is ANQGSEA.

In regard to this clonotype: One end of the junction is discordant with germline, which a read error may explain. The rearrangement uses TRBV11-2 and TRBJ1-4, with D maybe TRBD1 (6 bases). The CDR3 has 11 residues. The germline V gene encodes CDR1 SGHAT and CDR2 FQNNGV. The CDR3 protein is CAGTLQGPLFF. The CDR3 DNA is TGTGCCGGCACCTTACAGGGCCCACTGTTCTTT.